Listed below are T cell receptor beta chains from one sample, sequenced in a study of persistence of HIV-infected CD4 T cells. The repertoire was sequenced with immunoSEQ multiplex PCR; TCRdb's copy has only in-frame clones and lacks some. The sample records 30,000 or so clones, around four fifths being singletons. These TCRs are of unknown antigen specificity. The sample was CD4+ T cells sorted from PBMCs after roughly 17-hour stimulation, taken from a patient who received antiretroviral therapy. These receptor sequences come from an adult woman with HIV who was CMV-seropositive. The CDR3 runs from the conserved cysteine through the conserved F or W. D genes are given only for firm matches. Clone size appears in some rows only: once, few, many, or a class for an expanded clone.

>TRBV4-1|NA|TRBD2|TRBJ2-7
CASARGDRNYEQYF
TGCGCCTCAGCACGGGGGGATCGTAACTACGAGCAGTACTTC
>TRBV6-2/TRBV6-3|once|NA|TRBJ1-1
CASSYSIRYTEAFF
TGTGCCAGCAGTTACTCGATTAGGTACACTGAAGCTTTCTTT
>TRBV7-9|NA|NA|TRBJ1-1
CASSLVSRENTEAFF
TGTGCCAGCAGCTTAGTTAGCAGGGAGAACACTGAAGCTTTCTTT
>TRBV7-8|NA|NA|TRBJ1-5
CASSPRTQPQPQHF
TGTGCCAGCAGCCCGAGGACCCAGCCTCAGCCCCAGCATTTT
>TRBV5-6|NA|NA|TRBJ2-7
CASSLAVLSGVYEQYF
TGTGCCAGCAGCTTGGCCGTACTGAGTGGGGTCTACGAGCAGTACTTC
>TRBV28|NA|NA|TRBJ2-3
CASSPRDPYADTQYF
TGTGCCAGCAGTCCCCGGGACCCATATGCAGATACGCAGTATTTT
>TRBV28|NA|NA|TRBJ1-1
CASSNIGGTEAFF
TGTGCCAGCAGTAACATAGGTGGCACTGAAGCTTTCTTT
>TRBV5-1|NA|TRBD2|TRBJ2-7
CASSLAGTSGSREQYF
TGCGCCAGCAGCTTGGCCGGGACTAGCGGGAGCCGCGAGCAGTACTTC
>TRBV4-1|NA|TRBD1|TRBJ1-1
CASSRDFRGLGGTEAFF
TGCGCCAGCAGCCGCGACTTTAGGGGGCTGGGGGGCACTGAAGCTTTCTTT
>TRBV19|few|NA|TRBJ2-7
CASSIPAGTGPYEQYF
TGTGCCAGTAGTATCCCGGCCGGGACCGGGCCGTACGAGCAGTACTTC
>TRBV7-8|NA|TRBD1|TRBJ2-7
CASIPGQGISYEQYF
TGTGCCAGCATCCCGGGACAGGGGATTTCCTACGAGCAGTACTTC
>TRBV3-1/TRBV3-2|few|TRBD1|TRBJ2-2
CASSQPGTGGSGELFF
TGTGCCAGCAGCCAACCCGGGACAGGGGGCTCCGGGGAGCTGTTTTTT
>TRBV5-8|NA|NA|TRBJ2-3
CASNHPAQAPDTQYF
TGTGCCAGCAACCATCCCGCTCAAGCCCCGGATACGCAGTATTTT
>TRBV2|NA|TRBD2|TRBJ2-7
CASNSGLAVYEQYF
TGTGCCAGCAATTCGGGACTAGCGGTCTACGAGCAGTACTTC
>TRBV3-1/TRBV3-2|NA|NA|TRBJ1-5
CASGPLAVQPQHF
TGTGCCAGCGGGCCGTTAGCCGTTCAGCCCCAGCATTTT
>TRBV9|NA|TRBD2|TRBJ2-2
CASSAQTSAGTGELFF
TGCGCCAGCAGCGCGCAGACTAGCGCTGGAACCGGGGAGCTGTTTTTT
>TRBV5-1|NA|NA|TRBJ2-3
CASTPLTGSTDTQYF
TGCGCCAGCACCCCCTTGACCGGCTCCACAGATACGCAGTATTTT
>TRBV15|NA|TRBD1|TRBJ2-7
CATSKTGLNYEQYF
TGTGCCACCAGTAAGACAGGGTTGAACTACGAGCAGTACTTC